The 10 T cell receptor beta chains given below trace back to one sample, sequenced in a study of chemoradiotherapy in HPV16-positive cancers. Libraries were prepared by immunoSEQ multiplex PCR; TCRdb keeps only in-frame clonotypes and omits some of them. The sample comprises some 30,000 clones, over 65% of which are singletons, and 5% to 6.5% rests with the top ten. Material: blood, obtained from a patient who underwent chemoradiotherapy. These receptors were obtained from a human donor with HPV-associated anogenital cancer.

This chain connects TRBV6-5 to TRBJ2-3; D ambiguous. Germline V gene sequence: CDR1 MNHEY, CDR2 SVGAGI. Trimming stripped 6 bases from V and 6 bases from J, with 10 bases between. The CDR3 runs 12 residues. The CDR3 nucleotides read TGTGCCAGCAGCTACCACGAGGATACGCAGTATTTT. Its protein product is CASSYHEDTQYF.

V is TRBV7-2 and J is TRBJ2-3; 8 positions agree with TRBD2. After removal of 1 base from V and 6 bases from J, the junction contained 12 bases not matched to a gene. The CDR3 totals 17 residues. Germline V gives CDR1 SGHTA, CDR2 FQGNSA. CDR3 coding DNA: TGTGCCAGCAGCTTAGTCGGTCTAGCGGGCAACCTGGATACGCAGTATTTT. Translation gives CASSLVGLAGNLDTQYF.

The V gene is TRBV2, the J gene TRBJ2-3, with TRBD2 as a possible D gene (5 bases). The CDR3 length is 15 residues. The germline V gene encodes CDR1 SNHLY and CDR2 FYNNEI. V shed 1 base and J shed 6 bases, with 14 bases lying between them. CDR3 region: CASSEGSLVEDTQYF. The CDR3 DNA is TGTGCCAGCAGTGAAGGGTCACTAGTCGAGGATACGCAGTATTTT.

The J gene is TRBJ2-5, the V gene TRBV25-1; 10 nucleotides agree with TRBD2. Germline CDR1 reads MGHDK; CDR2 reads SYGVNS. Germline trimming cut 3 bases from V and 5 bases from J; bases unmatched to any gene: 12. The CDR3 covers 17 residues. DNA for the CDR3: TGTGCCAGCAGTGATCTGGCTAGCGGGGGTGCCTGGGAGACCCAGTACTTC. It is translated as CASSDLASGGAWETQYF. The entire variable domain, with the rest obtained from reference TRBV25-1 and TRBJ2-5, is as follows: EADIYQTPRYLVIGTGKKITLECSQTMGHDKMYWYQQDPGMELHLIHYSYGVNSTEKGDLSSESTVSRIRTEHFPLTLESARPSHTSQYLCASSDLASGGAWETQYFGPGTRLLVL.

This clone turned up a few times. The gene calls are TRBV30 and TRBJ1-2; 7 bases align to TRBD1. J lost 7 bases, V lost 4 bases, and 9 bases had no gene match. This CDR3 region has 13 residues. Germline V CDR1 and CDR2: GTSNPN, SVGIG (reference sequence). CDR3 nucleotides: TGTGCCTGGAAGGAGGGGGCGTACGGTGGCTACACCTTC. Protein product: CAWKEGAYGGYTF.

J is TRBJ1-2 and V is TRBV6-5; D is ambiguous. Trimming stripped 6 bases from V and 2 bases from J, with 4 bases between. The germline CDR1 and CDR2 sequences are MNHEY and SVGAGI. This CDR3 spans 11 amino acids. CDR3 in amino acids: CASSENYGYTF. CDR3 coding DNA: TGTGCCAGCAGCGAAAACTATGGCTACACCTTC.

The chain links TRBV6-4 to TRBJ1-5; 11 bases line up with TRBD1. Germline loops: CDR1 MRHNA, CDR2 SNTAGT. The CDR3 runs to 15 residues. V shed 5 bases and J 7 bases; nucleotides not matched to a gene: 7. CDR3 in DNA: TGTGCCAGCAGTCCCGGGACAGGGGGTAACCAGCCCCAGCATTTT. This sequence encodes CASSPGTGGNQPQHF.

The CDR3 DNA reads TGTGCCAGTAGCCGCACAGGGTATAATTCACCCCTCCACTTT. This gives the protein CASSRTGYNSPLHF. J is TRBJ1-6 and V is TRBV19, with D possibly TRBD1 on 6 matching bases. Trimming took 6 bases from V and 4 from J, leaving 10 bases between them. The germline gives CDR1 LNHDA, CDR2 SQIVND (reference sequence). This CDR3 is built from 14 residues.

CDR3 in amino acids: CEMDAGASGNTIYF. The CDR3 nucleotides are TGTGAAATGGACGCCGGGGCCTCTGGAAACACCATATATTTT. The chain recombines TRBV6-5 with TRBJ1-3; D possibly corresponds to TRBD1 (5 bases). The germline gives CDR1 MNHEY, CDR2 SVGAGI. The CDR3 is made up of 14 amino acids.

The table lists this clone with a few counts. The chain combines TRBV6-1 with TRBJ1-2; no clear D. CDR1 MNHNS and CDR2 SASEGT come from the germline V gene. The CDR3 has 11 amino acids. The V end lost 2 bases, the J end lost 7 bases, and 5 bases lay between the germline ends. The CDR3 protein is CASSEIGGYTF. CDR3 DNA sequence: TGTGCCAGCAGTGAAATAGGTGGCTACACCTTC.